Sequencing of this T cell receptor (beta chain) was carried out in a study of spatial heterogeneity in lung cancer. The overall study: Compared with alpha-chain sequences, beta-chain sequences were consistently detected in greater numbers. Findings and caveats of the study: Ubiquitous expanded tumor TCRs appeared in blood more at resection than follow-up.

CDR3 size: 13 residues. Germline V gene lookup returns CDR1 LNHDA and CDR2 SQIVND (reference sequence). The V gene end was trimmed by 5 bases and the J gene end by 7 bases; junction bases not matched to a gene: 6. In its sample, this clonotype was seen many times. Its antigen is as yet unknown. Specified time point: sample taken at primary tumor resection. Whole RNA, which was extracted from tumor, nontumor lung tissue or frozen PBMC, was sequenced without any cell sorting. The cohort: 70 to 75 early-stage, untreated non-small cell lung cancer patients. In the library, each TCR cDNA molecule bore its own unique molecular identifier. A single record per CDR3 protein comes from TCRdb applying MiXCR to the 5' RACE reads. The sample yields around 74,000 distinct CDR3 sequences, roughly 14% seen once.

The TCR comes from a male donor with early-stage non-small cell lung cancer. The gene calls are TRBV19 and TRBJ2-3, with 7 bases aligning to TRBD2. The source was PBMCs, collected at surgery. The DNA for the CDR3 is TGTGCCAGTAGTGCCGGGCGGGGGTATACGCAGTATTTT. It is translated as CASSAGRGYTQYF.